The 15 T cell receptor beta chains presented below share a single source sample, sequenced in a study of tumor T cells in aggressive B-cell lymphoma. Here immunoSEQ multiplex PCR was the method, and the copy in TCRdb shows in-frame clones only, minus some. The data hold about 7,400 clones, with approximately 83% observed a single time. The sequenced material came from tumor tissue. These receptors were collected from an adult with diffuse large B cell lymphoma.

The chain links TRBV5-1 to TRBJ1-6; tentative D call: TRBD1 (6 bases). The CDR3 consists of 13 residues. Trimming removed 1 base from V and 14 bases from J, with 13 bases in between. CDR1 and CDR2 (germline): SGHRS, YFSETQ. CDR3 region: CASSLSGESTLHF. DNA of the CDR3: TGCGCCAGCAGCTTGTCAGGGGAGTCTACCCTCCACTTT.

This clone was seen only once. This chain joins TRBV7-9 and TRBJ2-1, with TRBD1 matching over 7 bases. In germline, CDR1 is SEHNR, CDR2 FQNEAQ (reference sequence). The V segment lost 3 bases and the J segment 6 bases; nucleotides outside the gene matches: 5. The CDR3 consists of 14 residues. Written as DNA, the CDR3 is TGTGCCAGCAGCTTGACGACAGGGATCAATGAGCAGTTCTTC. Protein product: CASSLTTGINEQFF.

The chain links TRBV25-1 to TRBJ2-1, with TRBD2 matching over 13 bases. Germline trimming cut 3 bases from V and 5 bases from J; bases unmatched to any gene: 4. CDR3 size: 16 residues. Germline CDR1 and CDR2: MGHDK and SYGVNS. CDR3 sequence reads: CASSDPGLAGHNEQFF. CDR3 coding DNA: TGTGCCAGCAGTGACCCGGGACTAGCGGGACACAATGAGCAGTTCTTC.

The chain couples TRBV7-9 to TRBJ2-1; TRBD2 is a possible D gene (6 bases). Germline assignment: CDR1 SEHNR and CDR2 FQNEAQ (reference sequence). The CDR3 has 16 residues. Trimming shortened V by 5 bases and J by 0 bases, and 14 bases separated the two germline ends. CDR3 sequence reads: CASSLGGLLSYNEQFF. The DNA for the CDR3 is TGTGCCAGCAGCCTCGGAGGGTTACTCTCCTACAATGAGCAGTTCTTC.

This clone was found once. The chain's CDR3 is CASSQDPLSYNEQFF. CDR3 nucleotide sequence: TGCGCCAGCAGCCAAGACCCTTTATCCTACAATGAGCAGTTCTTC. The genes are TRBV4-1 and TRBJ2-1, with no clear D. This CDR3 has 15 amino acids. CDR1 MGHRA and CDR2 YSYEKL come from the germline V gene. Trimming took 0 bases from V and 1 from J, leaving 7 bases between them.

This chain uses TRBV5-1 with TRBJ2-2; TRBD2 matches 10 bases. This CDR3 has 18 amino acids. Losses at the gene ends were 4 bases for V and 6 bases for J; bases not matched to a gene: 15. From germline, CDR1 is SGHRS and CDR2 YFSETQ. CDR3 amino acids: CASSPLGRAGGPAGELFF. The CDR3 nucleotides read TGCGCCAGCAGCCCGCTAGGGCGAGCGGGAGGGCCTGCCGGGGAGCTGTTTTTT.

The chain couples TRBV7-2 to TRBJ1-4; TRBD1 agrees at 7 bases. In germline, CDR1 is SGHTA, CDR2 FQGNSA. J was trimmed by 3 bases and V by 5 bases; bases with no gene match: 6. This CDR3 region has 15 residues. In DNA form, the CDR3 reads TGTGCCAGCAGCCAACAGGGGCGGCCTAATGAAAAACTGTTTTTT. Protein sequence: CASSQQGRPNEKLFF. Supplemented by reference TRBV7-2 and TRBJ1-4, the full variable domain reads GAGVSQSPSNKVTEKGKDVELRCDPISGHTALYWYRQSLGQGLEFLIYFQGNSAPDKSGLPSDRFSAERTGGSVSTLTIQRTQQEDSAVYLCASSQQGRPNEKLFFGSGTQLSVL.

The chain combines TRBV15 with TRBJ2-1, with 10 nucleotides matching TRBD2. Germline CDR1 LNHNV, CDR2 YYDKDF (reference sequence). The length of the CDR3 is 18 residues. V was pared by 0 bases and J by 7 bases, with 12 bases of the junction left unmatched. The CDR3 sequence: CATSRDPPGTSAINEQFF. The CDR3 coding sequence is TGTGCCACCAGCAGAGATCCTCCCGGGACTAGCGCAATAAATGAGCAGTTCTTC.

This chain joins TRBV18 and TRBJ2-7; 8 bases are a match to TRBD1. This CDR3 comprises 13 residues. Looked up from germline, CDR1 is KGHSH and CDR2 is LQKENI. The trim removed 8 bases at V and 4 bases at J, leaving 7 bases unmatched. The CDR3 DNA is TGTGCCAGCGGAATGACAGGGGAGTACGAGCAGTACTTC. This sequence encodes CASGMTGEYEQYF.

The gene calls are TRBV2 and TRBJ2-2, with 8 bases aligning to TRBD2. V gave up 7 bases and J gave up 4 bases; unmatched junction bases: 8. The CDR3 sequence is 15 residues long. Per the germline V gene, CDR1 is SNHLY and CDR2 is FYNNEI. The CDR3 bases are TGTGCCAGCACGGGAGGGGGTAGTAGCACCGGGGAGCTGTTTTTT. Translating gives CASTGGGSSTGELFF.

This chain connects TRBV30 to TRBJ1-1; D might be TRBD1 (6 bases). The CDR3 has 12 residues. V lost 4 bases and J 10 bases, leaving 16 bases between the germline ends. Per the germline V gene, CDR1 is GTSNPN and CDR2 is SVGIG (reference sequence). The CDR3 sequence is CAWNPGTSGAFF. The CDR3 DNA sequence: TGTGCCTGGAATCCCGGGACATCGGGAGCTTTCTTT.

The chain employs TRBV21-1 and TRBJ2-1; the D call TRBD1 from the table was never checked on the DNA. TRBV21-1 is a documented pseudogene. The CDR3 is 15 residues long. CDR3 protein: CASSNRGSLGNEQFF. CDR3 bases: TGTGCCAGCAGCAACAGGGGGAGTTTGGGGAATGAGCAGTTCTTC.

This chain connects TRBV7-2 to TRBJ2-7; maybe TRBD2 (6 bases). Germline V lookup: CDR1 SGHTA, CDR2 FQGNSA. The length of the CDR3 is 15 residues. The V gene lost 3 bases and the J gene lost 5 bases, with 17 bases spanning the gap. The CDR3 protein is CASSLKRALGNEQYF. In DNA, the CDR3 is TGTGCCAGCAGCTTGAAGCGGGCCTTAGGGAACGAGCAGTACTTC.

This clone was counted only a few times. The rearrangement uses TRBV19 and TRBJ2-5; possibly TRBD1 for D (6 bases). CDR1 is LNHDA and CDR2 is SQIVND in the germline V gene (reference sequence). The CDR3 contains 17 residues. V lost 3 bases and J lost 5, with 22 bases in between. The CDR3 coding sequence is TGTGCCAGTAGTATTCCTGAGGGTCAGGGGATTTGGGAGACCCAGTACTTC. This gives the protein CASSIPEGQGIWETQYF.

The CDR3 DNA reads as TGTGCCAGCAGCGTGGGACAGAGTATCCAAGAGACCCAGTACTTC. This encodes CASSVGQSIQETQYF. The chain combines TRBV11-3 with TRBJ2-5; 7 nucleotides align to TRBD1. The germline V gene encodes CDR1 SGHNT and CDR2 YENEEA. The CDR3 is 15 residues long. V gave up 5 bases and J gave up 1 base; unmatched junction bases: 7.